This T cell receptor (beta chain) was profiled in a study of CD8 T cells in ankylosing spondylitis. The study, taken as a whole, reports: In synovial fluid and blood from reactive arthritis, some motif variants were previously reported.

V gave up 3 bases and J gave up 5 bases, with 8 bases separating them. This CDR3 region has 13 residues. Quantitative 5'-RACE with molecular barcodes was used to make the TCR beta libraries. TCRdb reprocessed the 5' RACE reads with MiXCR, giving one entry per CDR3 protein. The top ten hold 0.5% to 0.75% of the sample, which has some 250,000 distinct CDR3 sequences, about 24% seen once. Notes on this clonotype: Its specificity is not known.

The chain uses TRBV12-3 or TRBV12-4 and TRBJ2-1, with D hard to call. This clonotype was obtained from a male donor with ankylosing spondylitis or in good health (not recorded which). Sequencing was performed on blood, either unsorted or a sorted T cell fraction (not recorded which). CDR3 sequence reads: CASSFWQHNEQFF. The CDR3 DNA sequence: TGTGCCAGCAGTTTTTGGCAGCACAATGAGCAGTTCTTC.